The clone carrying this T cell receptor beta chain was detected only once. The antigen is unknown. V was clipped by 3 bases and J by 3 bases, with 9 bases between them. From germline, CDR1 is MNHEY and CDR2 SMNVEV (reference sequence). The CDR3 has 13 amino acids. The data derive from a study of cytomegalovirus exposure and HLA in healthy donors. Points from the study as a whole: Researchers reported that a few CMV-associated chains were confirmed in vitro as CMV antigen-specific. Clonal expansion was found to be greater in HLA-associated TCR beta chains than in equally common others in a later analysis.

Amplification used 60 Vbeta primers and 13 Jbeta primers. The repertoire was sequenced with immunoSEQ multiplex PCR; TCRdb's copy has only in-frame clones and lacks some. Among roughly 120,000 clones, approximately 79% were seen once, and the ten largest hold 5.5% to 7%. Sequencing was done on a sample of PBMCs. The TCR sequence derives from a man younger than 40 in good health and CMV-seropositive. V gene TRBV27 combines with J gene TRBJ2-7, with D perhaps matching TRBD2 (5 bases). The CDR3 bases are TGTGCCAGCAGTTTGGGAGACCTCTACGAGCAGTACTTC. This encodes CASSLGDLYEQYF.